This T cell receptor beta chain was found in a study of T cell responses to AZD1222 COVID-19 vaccine. There are 15 residues in the CDR3. The germline gives CDR1 SGHTA, CDR2 FQGNSA. V lost 1 base and J 3 bases, leaving 11 bases between the germline ends. Study-level points and caveats: Among those given AZD1222, only five to seven were seropositive at baseline.

A note on this clone: Its target is not known.

Profiling relied on immunoSEQ multiplex PCR, and the TCRdb table lists in-frame clones only, not all of them. The sample consists of about 120,000 clones, about 90% of them appearing once. This TCR was sampled from an adult in good health. The chain links TRBV7-2 to TRBJ2-3; possibly TRBD2 for D (6 bases). The sample here was peripheral blood, taken on day 0 of AZD1222 vaccination. CDR3 in amino acids: CASSLGFLATDTQYF. The CDR3 coding sequence is TGTGCCAGCAGCTTAGGTTTTCTAGCGACAGATACGCAGTATTTT.